This TCR beta chain was profiled in a study of blood T cell repertoires in COVID-19 (TCRdb year 2020). Describing the broader study: The collaborator samples originated in the United States, Italy and Spain and spanned the acute and convalescent phases of COVID-19. Sample metadata almost always included a de-identified subject ID, COVID-19 status, age in years and sex. The prospective study material was composed of cDNA or gDNA derived from T cells, B-cell-depleted T cells, or PBMCs. A freely available public database, intended as a resource for researchers studying the immune response to SARS-CoV-2, is where the repertoires were released. HLA class I and class II types, where available, came from metadata supplied by the sample provider rather than from assay-based typing. Subjects who had been exposed to COVID-19, were actively infected with it, or had recovered from it provided the deeply sampled blood TCRbeta repertoires that made up the dataset. The samples were drawn from the first 160 participants of the ongoing ImmuneRACE study and from roughly 1,300 subjects provided by 6 global collaborators.

What the work shows at the level of the full study, not this receptor alone: How much clinical and demographic metadata was included differed by source and by participant, and the metadata was provided uncurated.

TCRbeta CDR3 regions were amplified from genomic DNA by means of the immunoSEQ Assay, a bias-controlled multiplex PCR. Processing in the source paper ran as follows. The number of nucleated cells in each sample was estimated from the amplification of reference gene primers within the assay. To quantify the absolute abundance of each unique TCRbeta CDR3 rearrangement, sequence reads were collapsed and filtered. For each sample, productive Simpson clonality was calculated as the square root of Simpson's diversity index across productive rearrangements. TCRdb retrieved this table from immuneACCESS and kept in-frame rearrangements only. Not all clones are present; in checked studies, unresolved V genes account for under half, and no reason is known for the remainder. D and trimming were read from the DNA, whereas the V and J calls and clone size are those reported in that table. The sample table records approximately 380,000 clones; 88% of these occur just once. The ten largest clones capture roughly 1.2% of the sample.

Inclusive of the bounding cysteine and phenylalanine, the CDR3 is 18 residues long. Of all the DNA, just the CDR3 is kept, 54 bases in frame from base 1. From V the trimming removes 7 bases and from J it removes 2 bases, while the gene matches leave 10 bases of the junction unaccounted for. Sequences SGHKS (CDR1) and YYEKEE (CDR2) are obtained from the germline V gene (reference sequence). Participants in the prospective study were enrolled through a virtual design, were aged 18 to 89 years, and lived in roughly 26 United States geographic areas. In the prospective study, participants were assigned to cohorts based on the clinical history participants reported in a screening survey and a study questionnaire. For ImmuneRACE Cohort 3, a participant was defined as recovered based on two consecutive negative NP/OP PCR tests, clearance by a healthcare professional, or resolution of symptoms. Mobile phlebotomists in the prospective study collected whole blood, serum and a nasopharyngeal or oropharyngeal swab from every participant. Participants in the prospective study had the option to provide additional blood draws and questionnaires over a roughly two-month period. Blood samples from the prospective study were shipped frozen or at room temperature prior to DNA extraction.

On this clone: The antigen this receptor binds is unknown. No clone much larger than this one lies a single base away; base qualities are absent.

The chain is assembled from TRBV5-5 and TRBJ2-2, and TRBD2 aligns with 14 junction nucleotides. The specimen sequenced was PBMCs or T cells enriched from blood (not recorded which). The source of this sequence is a woman younger than 30 who had recovered from COVID-19. The DNA reads as follows: TGTGCCAGCCGACGGTGGGGACTAGCGGGAGCAAACACCGGGGAGCTGTTTTTT. It translates to CASRRWGLAGANTGELFF. Joined to the reference TRBV5-5 and TRBJ2-2 proteins, this CDR3 gives the full variable domain: DAGVTQSPTHLIKTRGQQVTLRCSPISGHKSVSWYQQVLGQGPQFIFQYYEKEERGRGNFPDRFSARQFPNYSSELNVNALLLGDSALYLCASRRWGLAGANTGELFFGEGSRLTVL.